This is a list of T cell receptor beta chains from one sample in a study of blood T cell repertoires in COVID-19. The repertoire was sequenced with immunoSEQ multiplex PCR; TCRdb's copy has only in-frame clones and lacks some. The data contain a few hundred thousand clones, 70% to 90% of them seen just once; the ten biggest clones take up roughly 6.3%. The sequencing sample was made of PBMCs or T cells enriched from blood (not recorded which). Receptors originate from a woman aged 40 to 55 who had recovered from COVID-19. The CDR3 runs from the conserved cysteine through the conserved F or W. The order of the fields is D gene, J gene, V gene, clone size, CDR3 DNA, CDR3 protein. D genes are given only for firm matches. Expanded clones are given a class, and other clones once, few, many or no size at all.

D: -; J: TRBJ2-1; V: TRBV18; size: -; DNA: TGTGCCAGCTCACCACTGGGGGCGGCCTACAATGAGCAGTTCTTC; CDR3: CASSPLGAAYNEQFF
D: -; J: TRBJ2-4; V: TRBV18; size: -; DNA: TGTGCCAGCTCACGTACCCCAGGGGAAGCCAAAAACATTCAGTACTTC; CDR3: CASSRTPGEAKNIQYF
D: -; J: TRBJ2-3; V: TRBV5-1; size: -; DNA: TGCGCCAGCAGCTTGCTCGCAGATACGCAGTATTTT; CDR3: CASSLLADTQYF
D: -; J: TRBJ1-1; V: TRBV13; size: few; DNA: TGTGCCAGCAGCTTTTTTGGCCAGGGTGGCACTGAAGCTTTCTTT; CDR3: CASSFFGQGGTEAFF
D: -; J: TRBJ2-3; V: TRBV5-6; size: -; DNA: TGTGCCAGCAGCTTGGAATTCTCAGATACGCAGTATTTT; CDR3: CASSLEFSDTQYF
D: TRBD1; J: TRBJ2-2; V: TRBV6-2/TRBV6-3; size: -; DNA: TGTGCCAGCAGTGACAGGGTGGCCACCGGGGAGCTGTTTTTT; CDR3: CASSDRVATGELFF
D: -; J: TRBJ2-7; V: TRBV4-3; size: once; DNA: TGCGCCAGCAGCCAAGCCCGGGGAGGTGCCCCCAACGAGCAGTACTTC; CDR3: CASSQARGGAPNEQYF
D: -; J: TRBJ1-5; V: TRBV6-5; size: -; DNA: TGTGCCAGCACCCTCAGGGATAATCAGCCCCAGCATTTT; CDR3: CASTLRDNQPQHF
D: -; J: TRBJ1-5; V: TRBV16; size: -; DNA: TGTGCCAGCAGCCCCAGGGAGGGGGGGCGCTTTCAGCCCCAGCATTTT; CDR3: CASSPREGGRFQPQHF
D: -; J: TRBJ1-4; V: TRBV5-1; size: once; DNA: TGCGCCAGCAGCTTGGACAGTACTAATGAAAAACTGTTTTTT; CDR3: CASSLDSTNEKLFF
D: -; J: TRBJ1-5; V: TRBV7-2; size: -; DNA: TGTGCCAGCAGCTTAGGAAGGGGGCCCCAGCATTTT; CDR3: CASSLGRGPQHF
D: TRBD2; J: TRBJ2-7; V: TRBV5-1; size: -; DNA: TGCGCCAGCAGCTTGGCTAGCGGGTATACCTACGAGCAGTACTTC; CDR3: CASSLASGYTYEQYF
D: TRBD1; J: TRBJ1-2; V: TRBV6-2/TRBV6-3; size: -; DNA: TGTGCCAGCAGTAACGGACAGGTCCCTGTCGGTTTGGGCTACACCTTC; CDR3: CASSNGQVPVGLGYTF